The clone carrying this T cell receptor beta chain turned up a few times. Its antigen is unidentified. This specimen belongs to a study of CD8 T cells in ankylosing spondylitis. Study results and limitations: Clones linked with disease were CD8+ and fairly uncommon in the peripheral blood.

Germline V gene lookup returns CDR1 MNHEY and CDR2 SVGAGI. This CDR3 is 15 amino acids long. The ends were cut back, 2 bases at V and 1 base at J, with 12 bases in the middle. TCRdb independently ran MiXCR on the 5' RACE reads; one entry per CDR3 protein. The sample includes roughly 240,000 distinct CDR3 sequences, 8.2% of them seen just once. Sequencing used blood, either unsorted or a sorted T cell fraction (not recorded which). This TCR was recovered from a female donor with ankylosing spondylitis or in good health (not recorded which). The V gene is TRBV6-5, the J gene TRBJ2-7; D possibly corresponds to TRBD1 (5 bases). DNA of the CDR3: TGTGCCAGCAGTTACAGGGGCCTGGGGTCCTACGAGCAGTACTTC. This sequence encodes CASSYRGLGSYEQYF.